These T cell receptor beta chains were read from a single sample in a study of cytomegalovirus exposure and HLA in healthy donors. Clones were sequenced by immunoSEQ multiplex PCR, and TCRdb holds only the in-frame ones, with some missing. In all, the sample yields more than 50,000 clones. The sample consisted of PBMCs. The receptors stem from a man aged 50 to 60 in good health and CMV-seropositive. The CDR3 runs from the conserved cysteine through the conserved F or W. The order of the fields is V gene, D gene, J gene, CDR3 DNA, CDR3 protein. D genes are given only for firm matches.

>TRBV6-5|TRBD1|TRBJ1-1
TGTGCCAGCAGTTCGGGACAGGGGTACACTGAAGCTTTCTTT
CASSSGQGYTEAFF
>TRBV28|.|TRBJ1-5
TGTGCCAGCAGTTTAATCCGCTTTTCCCCCGGGCAGCCCCAGCATTTT
CASSLIRFSPGQPQHF
>TRBV28|TRBD2|TRBJ2-7
TGTGCCAGCACCGCGGGGGGGAAGGGATCCTACGAGCAGTACTTC
CASTAGGKGSYEQYF
>TRBV6-1|TRBD2|TRBJ2-7
TGTGCCAGCAGTGTGGTTCTAGCGGGAGCCTACGAGCAGTACTTC
CASSVVLAGAYEQYF
>TRBV7-2|TRBD1|TRBJ2-6
TGTGCCAGCAGCTTGATTTCTGGGACAGGGGTCTCTGGGGCCAACGTCCTGACTTTC
CASSLISGTGVSGANVLTF
>TRBV5-1|TRBD1|TRBJ2-7
TGCGCCAGCAGCTTGGTGGTCGGGACAGGGGGGGACGAGCAGTACTTC
CASSLVVGTGGDEQYF
>TRBV6-5|TRBD1|TRBJ1-5
TGTGCCAGCAGTTTTGGGACAGGGAGCAATCAGCCCCAGCATTTT
CASSFGTGSNQPQHF
>TRBV28|.|TRBJ1-3
TGTGCCAGCAGTTTAATCTACCGGAGCTCTGGAAACACCATATATTTT
CASSLIYRSSGNTIYF
>TRBV30|TRBD2|TRBJ2-5
TGTGCCTCCGCGCAAGTAGCGACTAGCGGGGGGGTTAGAAAGACCCAGTACTTC
CASAQVATSGGVRKTQYF
>TRBV28|.|TRBJ2-3
TGTGCCAGCAGTTTAGCGGGGGCTGCAGATACGCAGTATTTT
CASSLAGAADTQYF
>TRBV6-1|TRBD1|TRBJ1-5
TGTGCCAGCAGGGGGACAGGGAATCAGCCCCAGCATTTT
CASRGTGNQPQHF
>TRBV6-5|TRBD2|TRBJ2-3
TGTGCCAGCAGCCCGGGGGGACTAGGATTGGATACGCAGTATTTT
CASSPGGLGLDTQYF
>TRBV20-1|.|TRBJ2-7
TGCAGTGCTAGAGACCAAGCGGTCTGGTACTTC
CSARDQAVWYF
>TRBV7-6|TRBD1|TRBJ2-7
TGTGCCAGCAGCCCGGGACAGGGGGCTGACGAGCAGTACTTC
CASSPGQGADEQYF
>TRBV7-2|.|TRBJ2-7
TGTGCCAGCAGCTTAGAGCGGCATTCCTACGAGCAGTACTTC
CASSLERHSYEQYF
>TRBV6-1|.|TRBJ2-7
TGTGCCAGCAGTGAAGCTAGTTACGAGCAGTACTTC
CASSEASYEQYF
>TRBV29-1|TRBD1|TRBJ1-4
TGCAGCGTGGGGGACAGCCCGAATGAAAAACTGTTTTTT
CSVGDSPNEKLFF
>TRBV6-6|.|TRBJ1-2
TGTGCCAGCAGTCCCCTTAACACCAATAACTATGGCTACACCTTC
CASSPLNTNNYGYTF
>TRBV29-1|.|TRBJ1-2
TGCAGCGTTGAAGGAAGGGGGTCTAAGTATGGCTACACCTTC
CSVEGRGSKYGYTF
>TRBV29-1|TRBD1|TRBJ1-1
TGCAGCGTTGGACCTTCCCGGACAGGGGGAACTGAAGCTTTCTTT
CSVGPSRTGGTEAFF
>TRBV19|.|TRBJ1-1
TGTGCCAGTAGTTTCGCAGGATCCATGAACACTGAAGCTTTCTTT
CASSFAGSMNTEAFF
>TRBV29-1|.|TRBJ2-3
TGCAGCGTTGGTAATCGGTACACAGATACGCAGTATTTT
CSVGNRYTDTQYF
>TRBV18|TRBD1|TRBJ2-7
TGTGCCAGCTCAACCGGGACAGGGTCATACGAGCAGTACTTC
CASSTGTGSYEQYF
>TRBV28|.|TRBJ2-1
TGTGCCAGCAGCCCCATGACAGGCAGGGAGCAGTTCTTC
CASSPMTGREQFF
>TRBV27|.|TRBJ1-1
TGTGCCAGCAGCAAGACACGGAAAAACACTGAAGCTTTCTTT
CASSKTRKNTEAFF
>TRBV10-3|TRBD1|TRBJ1-1
TGTGCCATCAGTAAGGAGGGGGCGACTGAAGCTTTCTTT
CAISKEGATEAFF
>TRBV18|.|TRBJ2-6
TGTGCCAGCGCACCACCGCTGAGCTCTGGGGCCAACGTCCTGACTTTC
CASAPPLSSGANVLTF
>TRBV25-1|.|TRBJ1-6
TGTGCCAGCAGTGGATCGGCCGGGAATTCACCCCTCCACTTT
CASSGSAGNSPLHF